This T cell receptor (beta chain) was sequenced during a study of response to subunit inactivated influenza vaccine. TCRdb analysed the RT-PCR reads with MiXCR anew, one entry per CDR3 protein. Among approximately 500,000 distinct CDR3 sequences, 10% to 15% were seen once, and the ten largest hold roughly 14%. The source of this sequence is a man aged 50-60 years who received an inactivated influenza vaccine. The specimen was PBMCs from blood, collected 40 to 50 days after vaccination.

CDR3 in DNA: TGTGCCAGCAGCCCGAAAACTAATTCACCCCTCCACTTT. Protein product: CASSPKTNSPLHF. The chain recombines TRBV3-1 with TRBJ1-6; D gene uncertain. Germline V gives CDR1 LGHDT, CDR2 YNNKEL (reference sequence). Trimming removed 4 bases at V and 6 bases at J, with 7 bases between. The CDR3 loop spans 13 amino acids. Using reference TRBV3-1 and TRBJ1-6 for the parts outside the CDR3, the full variable domain is DTAVSQTPKYLVTQMGNDKSIKCEQNLGHDTMYWYKQDSKKFLKIMFSYNNKELIINETVPNRFSPKSPDKAHLNLHINSLELGDSAVYFCASSPKTNSPLHFGNGTRLTVT.